This T cell receptor (beta chain) was sequenced during a study of blood T cell repertoires in COVID-19. On the study more broadly: Acute-phase and convalescent COVID-19 samples originated in the United States, Italy and Spain. Nucleic acid was either cDNA or gDNA, and it came from T cells, B-cell-depleted T cells, or PBMCs.

How the authors handled the data: Reference gene primer amplification in the assay estimated nucleated cell counts. Sequenced by immunoSEQ multiplex PCR; TCRdb stores in-frame clones only, minus some. V, J and clone size were drawn from that table, and D and trimming were deduced from the DNA. The sample has fewer than 200,000 clones; roughly four fifths are singletons. Deletions cut 6 bases from V and 3 bases from J, with 9 bases between. Germline V gives CDR1 SQVTM, CDR2 ANQGSEA. The CDR3 contains 11 residues. This clonotype originated in a woman at least 80 years old with acute or convalescent COVID-19. J is TRBJ2-7 and V is TRBV29-1; D might be TRBD2 (5 bases). The sample was peripheral blood. The CDR3 protein is CSVAAVYEQYF. For the CDR3, the DNA is TGCAGCGTAGCGGCGGTCTACGAGCAGTACTTC.